This entry lists 24 T cell receptor beta chains sequenced from one sample in a study of blood T cell repertoires in COVID-19. Sequencing used immunoSEQ multiplex PCR; TCRdb keeps in-frame clones, though not all of them. Of a few hundred thousand clones listed, approximately 86% are singletons. The sequencing input was peripheral blood. These receptors all stem from a man aged 18 to 35 with active or convalescent COVID-19.

The rearrangement uses TRBV7-2 and TRBJ2-7; the match to TRBD1 covers 9 bases. V lost 4 bases and J lost 0; bases outside the gene matches: 4. CDR1 is SGHTA and CDR2 is FQGNSA in the germline V gene. The CDR3 sequence is 15 residues long. CDR3 coding DNA: TGTGCCAGCAGCTGGACGGACAGGGGCTCCTACGAGCAGTACTTC. This encodes CASSWTDRGSYEQYF.

The V gene is TRBV2, the J gene TRBJ1-5; D is unclear. Trimming removed 4 bases at V and 5 bases at J, with 15 bases between. Germline CDR1 reads SNHLY; CDR2 reads FYNNEI. The CDR3 sequence is 15 residues long. CDR3 protein: CASSVSSPGDQPQHF. The CDR3 nucleotides read TGTGCCAGCAGTGTTTCTTCCCCCGGGGATCAGCCCCAGCATTTT.

This chain connects TRBV28 to TRBJ1-6, with no clear D. Germline CDR1 and CDR2: MDHEN and SYDVKM. The CDR3 contains 14 residues. Trimming cost V 6 bases and J 1 base, with 7 bases left between them. For the CDR3, the DNA is TGTGCCAGCAGCACAGTTTCCTATAATTCACCCCTCCACTTT. Protein sequence: CASSTVSYNSPLHF.

The chain couples TRBV7-2 to TRBJ2-7, with D hard to call. The germline gives CDR1 SGHTA, CDR2 FQGNSA. CDR3 length: 17 residues. Trimming left V 1 base short and J 0 bases short, with 16 bases between. For the CDR3, the DNA is TGTGCCAGCAGCTTAGGGTGGGCCTCCTCGAGCTCCTACGAGCAGTACTTC. This codes for CASSLGWASSSSYEQYF.

The chain uses TRBV6-5 and TRBJ1-6, with unresolved D. V dropped 6 bases and J dropped 10 bases, with 13 bases sitting between them. Germline V CDR1 and CDR2: MNHEY, SVGAGI. The CDR3 is 13 amino acids. The CDR3 DNA reads TGTGCCAGCAGGGAGGACGGATTATCACCCCTCCACTTT. Translation: CASREDGLSPLHF.

The rearrangement joins TRBV7-9 to TRBJ1-2, with D possibly matching TRBD1 (5 bases). CDR1 is SEHNR, CDR2 FQNEAQ, per germline (reference sequence). Deletions cut 7 bases from V and 5 bases from J, with 17 bases between. CDR3 size: 14 residues. In nucleotides, the CDR3 is TGTGCCAGCACCCACACTGGGGGGGGATATGGCTACACCTTC. It is translated as CASTHTGGGYGYTF.

The chain links TRBV11-1 to TRBJ2-3; no reliable D call. The CDR3 runs 14 residues. CDR1 and CDR2 from the germline V gene are SGHAT and FQDESV (reference sequence). V was shortened by 4 bases and J by 3 bases, with 11 bases between the two germline ends. The CDR3 region is CASSSSPATDTQYF. The CDR3 DNA reads as TGTGCCAGCAGCTCCTCCCCAGCGACAGATACGCAGTATTTT.

This clone was picked up a small number of times. This CDR3 is also generated by other DNA sequences in the sample. The chain carries TRBV7-2 and TRBJ2-5, with 9 bases that match TRBD2. Germline V gives CDR1 SGHTA, CDR2 FQGNSA. CDR3 length equals 14 residues. J lost 4 bases, V lost 5 bases, and 5 bases had no gene match. CDR3 loop: CASSLGLARETQYF. The CDR3 DNA follows: TGTGCCAGCAGCCTGGGACTAGCAAGAGAGACCCAGTACTTC.

The rearrangement joins TRBV29-1 to TRBJ2-7, with 7 positions matching TRBD1. CDR3 length: 12 residues. Trimming took 3 bases from V and 6 from J; bases not matched to a gene: 5. Per germline, CDR1 SQVTM and CDR2 ANQGSEA. The CDR3 DNA reads as TGCAGCGTTGATGACAGGGTGGGCGAGCAGTACTTC. This encodes CSVDDRVGEQYF.

This clone has a single count. CDR3 amino acids: CASSSTGVVGAWGYTF. CDR3 nucleotides: TGTGCCAGCAGCTCCACCGGTGTCGTGGGGGCTTGGGGCTACACCTTC. The V gene is TRBV11-2, the J gene TRBJ1-2; D may be TRBD1 (6 bases). The V gene's germline CDR1 is SGHAT and CDR2 FQNNGV. CDR3 length equals 16 residues. The V gene lost 4 bases and the J gene lost 8 bases, with 23 bases spanning the gap.

The chain couples TRBV13 to TRBJ2-6, with D maybe TRBD2 (6 bases). CDR3 length: 16 amino acids. V lost 5 bases, J lost 2 bases, and 13 bases lay in between. Germline V gene data show CDR1 as PRHDT and CDR2 as FYEKMQ (reference sequence). The CDR3 sequence: CASSLRRGAGANVLTF. Written as DNA, the CDR3 is TGTGCCAGCAGCCTAAGGAGGGGAGCTGGGGCCAACGTCCTGACTTTC.

This chain links TRBV27 with TRBJ2-1, with 10 bases lining up with TRBD2. After removal of 7 bases from V and 10 bases from J, the junction contained 7 bases not matched to a gene. The CDR3 runs 13 residues. Per the germline V gene, CDR1 is MNHEY and CDR2 is SMNVEV (reference sequence). The CDR3 sequence is CASKLAGAREQFF. DNA of the CDR3: TGTGCCAGCAAGCTAGCGGGAGCGCGCGAGCAGTTCTTC.

The chain joins TRBV6-5 to TRBJ1-3, with 10 bases lining up with TRBD1. With V trimmed by 0 bases and J by 4 bases, 0 bases remained unmatched. The length of the CDR3 is 15 residues. Per germline, CDR1 MNHEY and CDR2 SVGAGI. In nucleotides, the CDR3 is TGTGCCAGCAGTTACTCGGGACAGGGGGGAAACACCATATATTTT. It is translated as CASSYSGQGGNTIYF.

The chain employs TRBV7-9 and TRBJ2-3; 8 nucleotides agree with TRBD1. J lost 1 base, V lost 4 bases, and 1 base had no gene match. Germline-derived CDR1 and CDR2 are SEHNR and FQNEAQ (reference sequence). The CDR3 contains 14 residues. In DNA, the CDR3 is TGTGCCAGCAGCTGGACAGGGCGCACAGATACGCAGTATTTT. Translated: CASSWTGRTDTQYF.

The chain is built from TRBV6-2 or TRBV6-3 and TRBJ2-2; 8 bases align to TRBD1. This CDR3 comprises 15 residues. V dropped 6 bases and J dropped 0; count of bases not matched to a gene: 3. The germline V gene encodes CDR1 MNHEY and CDR2 SVGEGT. CDR3 DNA sequence: TGTGCCAGCAGCCGACAGGGGCCGAACACCGGGGAGCTGTTTTTT. This gives the protein CASSRQGPNTGELFF.

This clone was recorded once. The chain employs TRBV28 and TRBJ1-5; D uncertain. Germline CDR1 and CDR2: MDHEN and SYDVKM. The CDR3 has 13 residues. V gave up 9 bases and J gave up 1 base, with 10 bases separating them. The CDR3 loop reads CASTTSSNQPQHF. Written as DNA, the CDR3 is TGTGCCAGTACGACATCGAGCAATCAGCCCCAGCATTTT.

The CDR3: CASSQDILADEQYF. The CDR3 DNA is TGTGCCAGCAGCCAAGATATACTAGCGGACGAGCAGTACTTC. The V and J genes are TRBV4-2 and TRBJ2-7, with TRBD2 matching 8 bases. This CDR3 contains 14 residues. Germline V CDR1 and CDR2: LGHNA, YNFKEQ. V dropped 0 bases and J dropped 5; count of bases not matched to a gene: 3.

The chain is built from TRBV28 and TRBJ1-2; possibly TRBD1 for D (6 bases). This CDR3 region has 16 residues. Germline CDR1 reads MDHEN; CDR2 reads SYDVKM. Trimming removed 6 bases at V and 3 bases at J, with 20 bases between. Here the CDR3 DNA reads TGTGCCAGCAGCGGGGGGGGCCGCGAGCCCCACTATGGCTACACCTTC. As protein: CASSGGGREPHYGYTF.

This chain links TRBV6-5 with TRBJ2-3; tentative D call: TRBD2 (6 bases). V lost 6 bases, J lost 2 bases, and 12 bases lay in between. CDR3 size: 14 residues. In germline, CDR1 is MNHEY, CDR2 SVGAGI. CDR3 amino acids: CASSWGLATDTQYF. The CDR3 region has the DNA TGTGCCAGCAGCTGGGGACTCGCCACAGATACGCAGTATTTT.

This clone was seen just once. The chain recombines TRBV19 with TRBJ1-5; tentative D call: TRBD1 (5 bases). The CDR3 covers 14 residues. Germline assignment: CDR1 LNHDA and CDR2 SQIVND (reference sequence). Trimming left V 7 bases short and J 6 bases short, with 16 bases between. The CDR3 bases are TGTGCCAGTATGCCCCCCAGGGATGGTCAGCCCCAGCATTTT. Translation: CASMPPRDGQPQHF.

V usage is TRBV5-4 and J usage is TRBJ2-1; TRBD2 might be the D (6 bases). Trimming removed 0 bases at V and 4 bases at J, with 11 bases between. The CDR3 spans 15 residues. Per germline, CDR1 SGHNT and CDR2 YYREEE (reference sequence). CDR3 loop: CASSLVLAGYNEQFF. In DNA, the CDR3 is TGTGCCAGCAGCTTGGTACTAGCCGGATACAATGAGCAGTTCTTC.

This sequence joins TRBV7-2 and TRBJ2-3; 10 nucleotides match TRBD2. The CDR3 loop spans 15 amino acids. V shed 5 bases and J 5 bases; nucleotides not matched to a gene: 7. Germline V lookup: CDR1 SGHTA, CDR2 FQGNSA. The CDR3 nucleotides read TGTGCCAGCAGCCCCCATAGCGGGAGGAAAGATACGCAGTATTTT. Translated: CASSPHSGRKDTQYF.

The chain has TRBV27 and TRBJ1-1; D may be TRBD1 (6 bases). Germline V lookup: CDR1 MNHEY, CDR2 SMNVEV (reference sequence). This CDR3 comprises 14 residues. V shed 3 bases and J shed 3 bases, with 11 bases lying between them. The CDR3 reads CASSFFAGDTEAFF. CDR3 coding DNA: TGTGCCAGCAGTTTTTTTGCAGGGGACACTGAAGCTTTCTTT.

V is TRBV25-1 and J is TRBJ2-7; no firm D call. The CDR3 has 16 residues. Deletions cut 5 bases from V and 3 bases from J, with 20 bases between. Per germline, CDR1 MGHDK and CDR2 SYGVNS. The CDR3 nucleotides are TGTGCCAGCAGTCCTTATTCTCAGTCTTCATACTACGAGCAGTACTTC. Amino acid sequence: CASSPYSQSSYYEQYF.